A selection of T cell receptor beta chains follows, all from one sample in a study of OX40 agonist ivuxolimab in advanced cancers. Clones were sequenced by immunoSEQ multiplex PCR, and TCRdb holds only the in-frame ones, with some missing. Of approximately 99,000 clones listed, approximately 95% are singletons. Specimen: CD4+ or CD8+ T cells sorted from blood, collected in a trial of the OX40 agonist ivuxolimab. The receptors were sampled from an adult with an advanced solid tumor such as melanoma, head and neck, liver or kidney cancer. The CDR3 runs from the conserved cysteine through the conserved F or W. Fields, in order: V gene, D gene, clone size, J gene, CDR3 DNA, CDR3 protein. The D gene is left open where the match is weak. Not every row has a clone size; where given, it reads once, few, many or a size class.

TRBV5-4	-	-	TRBJ2-7	TGTGCCAGCAGCTTGGGGGCCCGGGAGCAGTACTTC	CASSLGAREQYF
TRBV7-3	-	-	TRBJ1-1	TGTGCCAGCAGAGGGGGGGAGAACACTGAAGCTTTCTTT	CASRGGENTEAFF
TRBV27	-	-	TRBJ1-5	TGTGCCAGCAGTCCCCGGGACACGGGTCAGCCCCAGCATTTT	CASSPRDTGQPQHF
TRBV11-3	-	once	TRBJ2-1	TGTGCCAGCAGCTTAGGACATTACAATGAGCAGTTCTTC	CASSLGHYNEQFF
TRBV5-8	TRBD2	-	TRBJ2-1	TGTGCCAGCAGCTTGGGACTAGCGGGCTCCTACAATGAGCAGTTCTTC	CASSLGLAGSYNEQFF
TRBV19	-	-	TRBJ2-1	TGTGCCAGTAGTCTTGCTAGTAGCAATGAGCAGTTCTTC	CASSLASSNEQFF
TRBV27	-	-	TRBJ1-3	TGTGCCAGCAGTTTTAACTCTGGAAACACCATATATTTT	CASSFNSGNTIYF
TRBV7-6	-	-	TRBJ2-7	TGTGCCAGCAGCAGCCGGGACAATGCCTACGAGCAGTACTTC	CASSSRDNAYEQYF
TRBV9	-	-	TRBJ1-4	TGTGCCAGCAGCGTAGGGACCGACCTTGGGGAAAAACTGTTTTTT	CASSVGTDLGEKLFF
TRBV4-1	TRBD1	-	TRBJ2-7	TGCGCCAGCAGCCAACTGCCGGGACAGGGATACGAGCAGTACTTC	CASSQLPGQGYEQYF
TRBV20-1	-	-	TRBJ2-7	TGCAGTGCTAGGGACAGCTACGAGCAGTACTTC	CSARDSYEQYF
TRBV6-5	-	few	TRBJ1-6	TGTGCCAGCAGTTACGAGGCAGACTATAATTCACCCCTCCACTTT	CASSYEADYNSPLHF
TRBV18	-	-	TRBJ2-2	TGTGCCAGCTCCCCTAGGTCCTGGGACCTAACCGGGGAGCTGTTTTTT	CASSPRSWDLTGELFF
TRBV28	-	-	TRBJ2-2	TGTGCCAGCAGTTTATGGGGGGGCAGCCCCACCGGGGAGCTGTTTTTT	CASSLWGGSPTGELFF
TRBV5-6	TRBD1	-	TRBJ1-5	TGTGCCAGCAGCCGGACAGGGGGGGATCAGCCCCAGCATTTT	CASSRTGGDQPQHF
TRBV7-9	-	-	TRBJ2-4	TGTGCCAGCAGCCCACAAGAAGGAGAGTTGGCCAAAAACATTCAGTACTTC	CASSPQEGELAKNIQYF
TRBV4-1	-	-	TRBJ2-3	TGCGCCAGCAGCCGCATCGACAACACAGATACGCAGTATTTT	CASSRIDNTDTQYF
TRBV11-2	-	-	TRBJ2-1	TGTGCCAGCAGCTTAGGGGCAGGGACCCTCTTCAATGAGCAGTTCTTC	CASSLGAGTLFNEQFF
TRBV7-2	-	-	TRBJ1-5	TGTGCCAGCAGCTTAGGGACCGCGGGCAATCAGCCCCAGCATTTT	CASSLGTAGNQPQHF
TRBV18	-	once	TRBJ2-1	TGTGCCAGCTCACCAACGGGCCCCAAGCAGAGGTTCGATGAGCAGTTCTTC	CASSPTGPKQRFDEQFF
TRBV6-5	-	-	TRBJ1-1	TGTGCCAGCAGTTACGCGGGGGGCGCCGGCACTGAAGCTTTCTTT	CASSYAGGAGTEAFF
TRBV2	-	-	TRBJ1-4	TGTGCCGGAGGGAACAGTGAAAAACTGTTTTTT	CAGGNSEKLFF
TRBV13	TRBD2	-	TRBJ2-1	TGTGCCAGCAGCTCCGGGGTAGCGGGGGTATACAATGAGCAGTTCTTC	CASSSGVAGVYNEQFF
TRBV6-4	-	few	TRBJ1-1	TGTGCCAGCAGTGACACCAGTGAAGGCACTGAAGCTTTCTTT	CASSDTSEGTEAFF
TRBV29-1	-	-	TRBJ2-5	TGCAGCGTCACGGGGGGCGGGAGAGGGGAGACCCAGTACTTC	CSVTGGGRGETQYF
TRBV9	TRBD2	-	TRBJ2-5	TGTGCCAGCAGCGGTAGCGGGGGGGCCGGAGAGACCCAGTACTTC	CASSGSGGAGETQYF
TRBV6-1	-	-	TRBJ1-2	TGTGCCAGCAGTGAAGCTTATGATGGCTACACCTTC	CASSEAYDGYTF
TRBV13	-	-	TRBJ2-1	TGTGCCAGCAGCTTACAGGAGGACAATGAGCAGTTCTTC	CASSLQEDNEQFF
TRBV5-4	-	-	TRBJ2-5	TGTGCCAGCAGCCACGGGGAGACCCAGTACTTC	CASSHGETQYF
TRBV9	TRBD1	-	TRBJ1-1	TGTGCCAGCAGCGTGGGGGGACAGGGGGCCAGTGGAGCTTTCTTT	CASSVGGQGASGAFF
TRBV27	-	-	TRBJ2-7	TGTGCCAGCAGTTCAGCCTACGAGCAGTACTTC	CASSSAYEQYF
TRBV7-3	TRBD2	-	TRBJ2-1	TGTGCCAGCAGCTCCCTAGGGAGCGGGAGTATCAATGAGCAGTTCTTC	CASSSLGSGSINEQFF
TRBV7-6	-	-	TRBJ1-1	TGTGCCAGTCATCCGTCCATGGCCTTGAACACTGAAGCTTTCTTT	CASHPSMALNTEAFF
TRBV29-1	-	-	TRBJ2-7	TGCAGCGTTGAGGTGGAGAGGAGCTCCTACGAGCAGTACTTC	CSVEVERSSYEQYF
TRBV5-6	-	few	TRBJ1-6	TGTGCCAGCAGCTCTCACAATAATGCACTCCACTTT	CASSSHNNALHF
TRBV2	TRBD1	once	TRBJ2-7	TGTGCCAGCAGTGAAACAGGGGGCTCCTACGAGCAGTACTTC	CASSETGGSYEQYF
TRBV27	TRBD2	-	TRBJ2-1	TGTGCCAGCAGTTTAGCGGGAGCCGCGAATGAGCAGTTCTTC	CASSLAGAANEQFF
TRBV5-1	-	-	TRBJ1-2	TGCGCCAGCAGCTTGACCTCTAAGGACTATGGCTACACCTTC	CASSLTSKDYGYTF
TRBV5-5	-	-	TRBJ1-5	TGTGCCAGCAGCTTGAGTATAGGGAATCAGCCCCAGCATTTT	CASSLSIGNQPQHF
TRBV11-2	-	-	TRBJ1-1	TGTGCCAGCAGCTTAGAGGGGGCATGGGCTTTCTTT	CASSLEGAWAFF
TRBV5-6	-	-	TRBJ2-7	TGTGCCAGCAGCTCCTTACAGAGTTCCTACGAGCAGTACTTC	CASSSLQSSYEQYF
TRBV27	TRBD1	-	TRBJ1-2	TGTGCCAGCAGTCCCCGACAGGGCTATGGCTACACCTTC	CASSPRQGYGYTF
TRBV19	-	-	TRBJ2-7	TGTGCCAGTAGTATCTTGGACAGCTACGAGCAGTACTTC	CASSILDSYEQYF
TRBV11-3	-	-	TRBJ2-1	TGTGCCAGCAGCGGCGGGCCTCAAGCAGAACTGTTCTTC	CASSGGPQAELFF
TRBV27	TRBD2	-	TRBJ2-7	TGTGCCAGCAGGATGGGGGGGGGCTACGAGCAGTACTTC	CASRMGGGYEQYF
TRBV27	-	-	TRBJ2-1	TGTGCCAGCAGTTTACGAGGGAGGAATGAGCAGTTCTTC	CASSLRGRNEQFF
TRBV15	-	-	TRBJ1-5	TGTGCCACCAGCACGGGCAATCAGCCCCAGCATTTT	CATSTGNQPQHF
TRBV5-6	-	-	TRBJ1-6	TGTGCCAGCAGCTGGGAGAATTCACCCCTCCACTTT	CASSWENSPLHF
TRBV19	-	-	TRBJ2-7	TGTGCCAGTAGTATAAGTGTGGTAAACTACGAGCAGTACTTC	CASSISVVNYEQYF
TRBV7-9	TRBD1	-	TRBJ1-2	TGTGCCAGCAGCCCCTCCACAGGGGGCGCCTATGGCTACACCTTC	CASSPSTGGAYGYTF
TRBV28	-	once	TRBJ1-1	TGTGCCAGCAGTTTGGCCACCTCGAACACTGAAGCTTTCTTT	CASSLATSNTEAFF
TRBV27	-	-	TRBJ2-7	TGTGCCAGCAGCTCAGGACTGAAAACCTACGAGCAGTACTTC	CASSSGLKTYEQYF
TRBV7-6	-	-	TRBJ2-2	TGTGCCAGCAGCCACGGACACACCGGGGAGCTGTTTTTT	CASSHGHTGELFF